Listed here are 14 T cell receptor beta chains from one sample, sequenced in a study of T cell repertoires in cytomegalovirus infection. These receptors are not linked to any known antigen. TCRdb called the reads again in MiXCR, with one record for every CDR3 protein. Of about 110,000 distinct CDR3 sequences detected, roughly a tenth appear once; the ten largest clones hold roughly 31%. Sequenced: PBMCs, sequenced either directly or after in vitro stimulation (not recorded which). Receptor source: a human donor in good health (CMV status not recorded). Some clones in this sample may be carry-over from other donors' samples.

This clonotype was detected many times. The chain is built from TRBV7-2 and TRBJ2-7; D perhaps matches TRBD1 (6 bases). Germline CDR1 and CDR2: SGHTA and FQGNSA. The germline V and J ends were trimmed by 0 bases and 11 bases, with 14 bases remaining between them. There are 13 residues in the CDR3. The CDR3 protein is CASSLATGLQKYF. Written as DNA, the CDR3 is TGTGCCAGCAGCTTAGCCACAGGGTTACAGAAGTACTTC.

This clonotype was detected a few times. The chain combines TRBV6-5 with TRBJ2-3; TRBD2 might be the D (6 bases). The CDR3 consists of 15 residues. Trimming took off 5 bases at V and 2 bases at J, with 14 bases between the two ends. Germline V gene data show CDR1 as MNHEY and CDR2 as SVGAGI. CDR3 region: CASSLALDYTDTQYF. The CDR3 DNA reads TGTGCCAGCAGTCTGGCTCTGGACTACACAGATACGCAGTATTTT.

The sample holds many counts of this clonotype. V gene TRBV28 combines with J gene TRBJ2-1; a possible D gene is TRBD2 (6 bases). CDR3 length: 14 residues. Germline V gene lookup returns CDR1 MDHEN and CDR2 SYDVKM. V was pared by 3 bases and J by 6 bases, with 12 bases between. CDR3 sequence (DNA): TGTGCCAGCAGTTTCGGGGGTCTGGGCAATGAGCAGTTCTTC. This codes for CASSFGGLGNEQFF.

The genes are TRBV27 and TRBJ2-7, with a possible D match to TRBD1 (6 bases). V dropped 10 bases and J dropped 5 bases, with 12 bases sitting between them. In germline, CDR1 is MNHEY, CDR2 SMNVEV (reference sequence). The CDR3 is made up of 11 amino acids. In nucleotides, the CDR3 is TGTGCCACAATGGGGGCCAACGAGCAGTACTTC. Protein sequence: CATMGANEQYF.

In its sample, this clonotype was seen many times. The CDR3 sequence is CASRKQPSNYGYTF. The CDR3 bases are TGTGCCAGTAGAAAACAACCGTCTAACTATGGCTACACCTTC. The rearrangement links TRBV19 to TRBJ1-2; D is unclear. The V end was cut by 6 bases, the J end by 0 bases, with 11 bases between. The CDR3 covers 14 residues. The germline V gene has CDR1 LNHDA and CDR2 SQIVND (reference sequence).

This clonotype came up many times. The chain uses TRBV4-1 and TRBJ2-7; no clear D. Per the germline V gene, CDR1 is MGHRA and CDR2 is YSYEKL. This CDR3 is built from 14 residues. Between the trimmed V and J ends, which lost 1 base and 3 bases, there was a span of 10 bases. CDR3 in amino acids: CASSQGRWGYEQYF. The CDR3 coding sequence is TGCGCCAGCAGCCAAGGGCGTTGGGGCTACGAGCAGTACTTC.

This clonotype was observed a handful of times. The rearrangement joins TRBV5-4 to TRBJ2-2; 9 bases line up with TRBD2. This CDR3 is 15 amino acids long. Germline V gene sequence: CDR1 SGHNT, CDR2 YYREEE (reference sequence). V was pared by 4 bases and J by 6 bases, with 7 bases of the junction left unmatched. The CDR3 DNA reads as TGTGCCAGCAGCGGGGGGGGGACTAGCCCCGGGGAGCTGTTTTTT. Residues: CASSGGGTSPGELFF.

A few counts support this clonotype. This rearrangement joins TRBV29-1 to TRBJ1-2; TRBD1 agrees at 9 bases. This CDR3 region has 14 residues. J gave up 4 bases and V 3 bases, and 6 bases lay outside the gene matches. The V gene's germline CDR1 is SQVTM and CDR2 ANQGSEA. The DNA for the CDR3 is TGCAGCGTTGATATCGGACAGGGGCGCTATGGCTACACCTTC. Protein sequence: CSVDIGQGRYGYTF.

The table lists this clonotype with many counts. The rearrangement uses TRBV7-6 and TRBJ2-2, with a weak D call TRBD2 (6 bases). Between the trimmed V and J ends, which lost 5 bases and 3 bases, there was a span of 10 bases. The CDR3 has 14 residues. Germline V gene sequence: CDR1 SGHVS, CDR2 FNYEAQ. The CDR3 DNA sequence: TGTGCCAGCAGCAGCGGACTATACACCGGGGAGCTGTTTTTT. Its protein product is CASSSGLYTGELFF. The full variable domain, in which reference TRBV7-6 and TRBJ2-2 provide the parts outside the CDR3, is GAGVSQSPRYKVTKRGQDVALRCDPISGHVSLYWYRQALGQGPEFLTYFNYEAQQDKSGLPNDRFSAERPEGSISTLTIQRTEQRDSAMYRCASSSGLYTGELFFGEGSRLTVL.

This clonotype was seen only a few times. V and J are TRBV11-1 and TRBJ1-1; 7 positions agree with TRBD1. V gave up 5 bases and J gave up 4 bases; unmatched junction bases: 13. The CDR3 has 16 residues. Germline V gene sequence: CDR1 SGHAT, CDR2 FQDESV (reference sequence). CDR3 amino acids: CASSPYGQDGFTEAFF. The CDR3, as DNA: TGTGCCAGCAGCCCTTATGGACAGGACGGATTCACTGAAGCTTTCTTT.

In this sample, this clonotype turned up a few times. The chain recombines TRBV4-2 with TRBJ2-7; possible D gene TRBD1, 5 bases. V lost 4 bases to trimming and J lost 5 bases, with 21 bases between them. CDR3 length: 16 amino acids. Per germline, CDR1 LGHNA and CDR2 YNFKEQ. CDR3 residues: CASSRITGVLRDEQYF. CDR3 nucleotide sequence: TGTGCCAGCAGCCGAATTACAGGAGTCCTCCGGGACGAGCAGTACTTC.

CDR3: CASSAGTRRQETQYF. DNA of the CDR3: TGTGCCAGCAGTGCGGGCACTAGGCGCCAAGAGACCCAGTACTTC. This chain uses TRBV28 with TRBJ2-5, with a weak D call TRBD2 (5 bases). CDR3 length equals 15 residues. V gave up 5 bases and J gave up 1 base, with 14 bases separating them. CDR1 is MDHEN and CDR2 is SYDVKM in the germline V gene.

The rearrangement uses TRBV7-2 and TRBJ2-1, with TRBD2 matching 7 bases. The CDR3 covers 14 residues. Germline loops: CDR1 SGHTA, CDR2 FQGNSA. V lost 2 bases to trimming and J lost 6 bases; unmatched junction nucleotides: 4. The CDR3 DNA is TGTGCCAGCAGCTTAAGCCTAGCGGTCAATGAGCAGTTCTTC. Amino acid sequence: CASSLSLAVNEQFF.

The chain has TRBV11-1 and TRBJ2-1; 7 bases map to TRBD2. This CDR3 has 16 amino acids. The V segment lost 5 bases and the J segment 1 base; nucleotides outside the gene matches: 8. Germline V CDR1 and CDR2: SGHAT, FQDESV (reference sequence). The CDR3 is CASSPPRGRSYNEQFF. Here the CDR3 DNA reads TGTGCCAGCAGCCCCCCGCGCGGGAGATCCTACAATGAGCAGTTCTTC.